The present T cell receptor (beta chain) was sequenced within a study of CD8+ T cells in alopecia areata. This sample's treatment: oral pan-JAK inhibitor, 5-10 mg twice daily. Investigators isolated RNA and reverse transcribed it into cDNA to act as the sequencing template. TCRdb keeps only in-frame clones here, not all; method: immunoSEQ multiplex PCR. The table records about 250,000 clones, roughly 60% of them present only once. The germline V gene has CDR1 WNHNN and CDR2 SYGVQD (reference sequence). CDR3 length: 13 residues. V gave up 5 bases and J gave up 6 bases; unmatched junction bases: 2. The receptor's source is a human donor with alopecia areata. J is TRBJ2-2 and V is TRBV10-1; TRBD1 agrees at 8 bases. The sample in question was CD4+ T cells sorted from blood, obtained around week 54, from a patient treated with tofacitinib. CDR3 amino acids: CASSKQGAGELFF. In nucleotides, the CDR3 is TGCGCCAGCAGTAAACAGGGGGCCGGGGAGCTGTTTTTT.